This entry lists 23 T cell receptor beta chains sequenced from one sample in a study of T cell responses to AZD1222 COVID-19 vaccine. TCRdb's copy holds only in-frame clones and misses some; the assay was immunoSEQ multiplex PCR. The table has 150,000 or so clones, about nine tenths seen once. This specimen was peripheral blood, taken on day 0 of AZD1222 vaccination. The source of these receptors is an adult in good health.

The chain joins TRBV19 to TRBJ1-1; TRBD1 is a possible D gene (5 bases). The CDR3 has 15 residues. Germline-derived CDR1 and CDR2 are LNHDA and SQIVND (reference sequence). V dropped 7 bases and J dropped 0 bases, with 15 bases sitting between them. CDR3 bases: TGTGCCAGTAAGGTGGAGGGGAGATTGAACACTGAAGCTTTCTTT. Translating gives CASKVEGRLNTEAFF.

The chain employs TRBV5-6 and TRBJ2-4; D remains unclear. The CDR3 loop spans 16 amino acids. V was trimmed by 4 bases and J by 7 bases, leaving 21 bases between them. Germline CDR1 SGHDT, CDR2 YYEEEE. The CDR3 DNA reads TGTGCCAGCAGCCTGTTTGATGGGGTCGCGAGGAACATTCAGTACTTC. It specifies CASSLFDGVARNIQYF.

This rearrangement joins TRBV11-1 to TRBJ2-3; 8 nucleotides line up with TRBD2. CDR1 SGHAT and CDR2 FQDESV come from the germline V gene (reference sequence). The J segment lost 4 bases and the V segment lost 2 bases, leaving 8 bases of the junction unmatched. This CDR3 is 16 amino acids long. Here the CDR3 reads CASSLRAGALPDTQYF. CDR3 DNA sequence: TGTGCCAGCAGCTTAAGAGCGGGGGCCTTACCAGATACGCAGTATTTT.

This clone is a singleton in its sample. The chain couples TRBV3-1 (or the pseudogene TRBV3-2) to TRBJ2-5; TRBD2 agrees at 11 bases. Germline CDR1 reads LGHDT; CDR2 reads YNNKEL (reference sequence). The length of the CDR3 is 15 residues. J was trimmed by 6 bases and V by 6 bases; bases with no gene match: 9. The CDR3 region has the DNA TGTGCCAGCAGTCGAACGACTAGCGGGACTAAGACCCAGTACTTC. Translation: CASSRTTSGTKTQYF.

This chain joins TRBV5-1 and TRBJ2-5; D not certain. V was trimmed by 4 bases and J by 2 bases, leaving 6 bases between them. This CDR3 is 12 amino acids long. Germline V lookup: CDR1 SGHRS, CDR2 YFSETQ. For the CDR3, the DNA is TGCGCCAGCAGCGGGATACAAGAGACCCAGTACTTC. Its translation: CASSGIQETQYF.

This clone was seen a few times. The CDR3, as DNA: TGTGCCAGCAGCCCCGGGGACAGCCCAAACTATGGCTACACCTTC. Translated, it gives CASSPGDSPNYGYTF. The rearrangement joins TRBV4-2 to TRBJ1-2, with TRBD1 matching 7 bases. The CDR3 has 15 residues. Looked up from germline, CDR1 is LGHNA and CDR2 is YNFKEQ. Trimming at V came to 4 bases and at J to 2 bases, leaving 7 bases not matched to a gene.

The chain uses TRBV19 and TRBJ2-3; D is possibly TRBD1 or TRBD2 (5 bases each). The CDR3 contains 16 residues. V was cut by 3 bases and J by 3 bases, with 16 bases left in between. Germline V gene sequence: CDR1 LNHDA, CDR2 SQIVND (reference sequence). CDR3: CASSIPGWGKTDTQYF. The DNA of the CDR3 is TGTGCCAGTAGTATCCCCGGCTGGGGGAAGACAGATACGCAGTATTTT. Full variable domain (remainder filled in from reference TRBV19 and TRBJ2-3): DGGITQSPKYLFRKEGQNVTLSCEQNLNHDAMYWYRQDPGQGLRLIYYSQIVNDFQKGDIAEGYSVSREKKESFPLTVTSAQKNPTAFYLCASSIPGWGKTDTQYFGPGTRLTVL.

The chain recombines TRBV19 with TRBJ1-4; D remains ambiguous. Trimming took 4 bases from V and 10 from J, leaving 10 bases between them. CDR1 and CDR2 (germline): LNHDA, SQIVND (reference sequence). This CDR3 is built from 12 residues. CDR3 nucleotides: TGTGCCAGTAGTAAATTTGAGGGAAAACTGTTTTTT. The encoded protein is CASSKFEGKLFF.

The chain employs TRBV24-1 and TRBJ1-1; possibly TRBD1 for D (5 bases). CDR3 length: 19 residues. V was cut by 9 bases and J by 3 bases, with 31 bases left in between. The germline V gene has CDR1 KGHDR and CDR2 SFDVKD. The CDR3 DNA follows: TGTGCCACCTACACTTTCACTGGGGGTTTGTTAGGGAAGGACACTGAAGCTTTCTTT. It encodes CATYTFTGGLLGKDTEAFF.

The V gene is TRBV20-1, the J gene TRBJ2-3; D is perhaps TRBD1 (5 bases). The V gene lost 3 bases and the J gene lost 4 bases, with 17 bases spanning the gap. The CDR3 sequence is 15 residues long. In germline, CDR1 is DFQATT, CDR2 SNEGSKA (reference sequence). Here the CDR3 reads CSASTVGRAADTQYF. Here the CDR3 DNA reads TGCAGTGCTAGTACCGTTGGCAGGGCCGCAGATACGCAGTATTTT.

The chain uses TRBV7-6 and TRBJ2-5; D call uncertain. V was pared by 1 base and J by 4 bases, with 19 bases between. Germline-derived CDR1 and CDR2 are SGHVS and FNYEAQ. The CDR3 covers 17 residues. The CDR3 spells CASSLGAGLGIRETQYF. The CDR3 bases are TGTGCCAGCAGCTTAGGTGCCGGGCTGGGGATCAGAGAGACCCAGTACTTC. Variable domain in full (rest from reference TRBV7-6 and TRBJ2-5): GAGVSQSPRYKVTKRGQDVALRCDPISGHVSLYWYRQALGQGPEFLTYFNYEAQQDKSGLPNDRFSAERPEGSISTLTIQRTEQRDSAMYRCASSLGAGLGIRETQYFGPGTRLLVL.

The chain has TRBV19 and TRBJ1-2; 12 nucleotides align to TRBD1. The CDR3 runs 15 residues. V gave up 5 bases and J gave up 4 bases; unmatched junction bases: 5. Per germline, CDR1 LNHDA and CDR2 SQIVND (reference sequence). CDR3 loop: CASSPWDRGPYGYTF. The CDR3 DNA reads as TGTGCCAGTAGTCCCTGGGACAGGGGGCCCTATGGCTACACCTTC.

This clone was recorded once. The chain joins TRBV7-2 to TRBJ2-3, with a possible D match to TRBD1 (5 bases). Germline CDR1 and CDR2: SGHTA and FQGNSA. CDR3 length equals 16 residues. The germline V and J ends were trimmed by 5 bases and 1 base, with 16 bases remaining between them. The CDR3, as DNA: TGTGCCAGCAGCCTAGGTCTGGGGCTTGGCACAGATACGCAGTATTTT. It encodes CASSLGLGLGTDTQYF.

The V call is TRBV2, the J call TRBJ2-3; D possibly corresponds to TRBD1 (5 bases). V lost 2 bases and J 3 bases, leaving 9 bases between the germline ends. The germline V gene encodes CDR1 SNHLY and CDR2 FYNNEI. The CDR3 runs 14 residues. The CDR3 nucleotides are TGTGCCAGCAGTGAACAGGGCTGGACAGATACGCAGTATTTT. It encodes CASSEQGWTDTQYF.

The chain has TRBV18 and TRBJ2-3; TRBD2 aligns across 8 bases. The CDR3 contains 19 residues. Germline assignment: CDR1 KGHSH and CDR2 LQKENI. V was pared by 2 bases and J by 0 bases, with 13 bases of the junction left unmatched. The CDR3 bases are TGTGCCAGCTCACCAGGATTCCTAGCCGAGCGGGAGAGCACAGATACGCAGTATTTT. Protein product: CASSPGFLAERESTDTQYF.

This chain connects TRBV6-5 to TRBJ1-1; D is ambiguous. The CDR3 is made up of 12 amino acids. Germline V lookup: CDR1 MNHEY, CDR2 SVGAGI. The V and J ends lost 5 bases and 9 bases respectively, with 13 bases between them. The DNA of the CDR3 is TGTGCCAGCAGTAATAACGCCGCCCAAGCTTTCTTT. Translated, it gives CASSNNAAQAFF.

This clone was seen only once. CDR3 in amino acids: CASSQVQGGGNSPLHF. The DNA of the CDR3 is TGCGCCAGCAGCCAAGTACAGGGGGGAGGGAATTCACCCCTCCACTTT. This chain uses TRBV4-3 with TRBJ1-6; 8 bases are a match to TRBD1. Germline V gene data show CDR1 as LGHNA and CDR2 as YSLEER. The length of the CDR3 is 16 residues. V lost 1 base and J lost 7; bases outside the gene matches: 6.

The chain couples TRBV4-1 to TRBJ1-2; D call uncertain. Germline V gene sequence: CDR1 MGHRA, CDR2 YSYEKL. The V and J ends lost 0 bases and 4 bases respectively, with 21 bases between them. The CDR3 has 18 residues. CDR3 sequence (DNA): TGCGCCAGCAGCCAAGAAATGGCGGGTCGTAAGGGCGCCTATGGCTACACCTTC. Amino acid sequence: CASSQEMAGRKGAYGYTF.

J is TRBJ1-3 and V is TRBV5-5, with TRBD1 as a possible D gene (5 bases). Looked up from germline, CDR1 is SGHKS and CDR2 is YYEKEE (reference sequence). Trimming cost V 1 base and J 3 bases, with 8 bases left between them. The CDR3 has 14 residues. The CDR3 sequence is CASSLRGVGNTIYF. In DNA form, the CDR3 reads TGTGCCAGCAGCTTGCGAGGGGTTGGAAACACCATATATTTT.

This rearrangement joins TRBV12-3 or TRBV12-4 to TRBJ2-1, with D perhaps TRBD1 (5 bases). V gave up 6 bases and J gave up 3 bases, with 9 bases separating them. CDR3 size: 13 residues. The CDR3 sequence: CASRPDSYNEQFF. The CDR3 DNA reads TGTGCCAGCAGACCCGACAGCTACAATGAGCAGTTCTTC.

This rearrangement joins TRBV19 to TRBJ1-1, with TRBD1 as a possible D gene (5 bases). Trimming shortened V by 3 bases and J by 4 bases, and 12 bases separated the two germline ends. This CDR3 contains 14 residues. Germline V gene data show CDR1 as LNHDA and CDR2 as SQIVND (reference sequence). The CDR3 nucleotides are TGTGCCAGTAGTATGGGTTCAAGGGGCACTGAAGCTTTCTTT. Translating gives CASSMGSRGTEAFF.

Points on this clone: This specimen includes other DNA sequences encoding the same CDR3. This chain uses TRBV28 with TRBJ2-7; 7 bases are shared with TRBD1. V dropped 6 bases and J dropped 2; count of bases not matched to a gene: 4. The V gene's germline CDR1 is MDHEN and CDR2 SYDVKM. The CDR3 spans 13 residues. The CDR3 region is CASSRDSPYEQYF. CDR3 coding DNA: TGTGCCAGCAGCCGGGACAGCCCCTACGAGCAGTACTTC.

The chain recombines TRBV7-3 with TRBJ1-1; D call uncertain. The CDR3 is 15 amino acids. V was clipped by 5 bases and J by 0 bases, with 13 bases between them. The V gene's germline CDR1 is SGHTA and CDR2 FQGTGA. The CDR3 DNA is TGTGCCAGCAGCGACGGAATGACGGTGAACACTGAAGCTTTCTTT. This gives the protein CASSDGMTVNTEAFF. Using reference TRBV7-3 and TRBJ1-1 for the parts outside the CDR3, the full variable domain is GAGVSQTPSNKVTEKGKYVELRCDPISGHTALYWYRQSLGQGPEFLIYFQGTGAADDSGLPNDRFFAVRPEGSVSTLKIQRTERGDSAVYLCASSDGMTVNTEAFFGQGTRLTVV.